A single sample is the source of the 18 T cell receptor beta chains below, sequenced in a study of HIV-infected children after antiretroviral therapy interruption. As for treatment: PENTA 11 planned treatment interruption arm or continuous ART arm. RNA-based 3' RACE libraries used unique molecular identifiers. A single record per CDR3 protein comes from TCRdb applying MiXCR to the 3' RACE reads. The repertoire has around 50,000 distinct CDR3 sequences, roughly 4% of them found once; the top ten carry almost 0.7%. Here the sequenced sample was CD45RA+ CD4+ T cells from PBMCs, pooled from several time points, taken from a donor given antiretroviral therapy, either interrupted or continuous. Sample subset: naive CD4+ CD45RA+ CD45RO- T cells. These receptors originate from a pool of human donors with HIV.

The CDR3 loop is CAISGTSGVGDTQYF. CDR3 in DNA: TGTGCCATCAGTGGGACTAGCGGGGTGGGAGATACGCAGTATTTT. This rearrangement joins TRBV10-3 to TRBJ2-3, with TRBD2 matching over 12 bases. Unmatched junction bases numbered 4, after V lost 4 bases and J lost 5 bases. There are 15 residues in the CDR3. Germline loops: CDR1 ENHRY, CDR2 SYGVKD.

This clonotype appeared a few times. This chain links TRBV4-2 with TRBJ2-3; TRBD2 matches 8 bases. The J segment lost 0 bases and the V segment lost 1 base, leaving 9 bases of the junction unmatched. This CDR3 is built from 18 residues. Germline V gives CDR1 LGHNA, CDR2 YNFKEQ. CDR3 in DNA: TGTGCCAGCAGCCAAGCGGAGGCGGGGGGACCTAGCACAGATACGCAGTATTTT. It codes for CASSQAEAGGPSTDTQYF.

Ten or more counts support this clonotype. This chain connects TRBV29-1 to TRBJ2-1, with 9 bases identical to TRBD2. CDR3 length equals 15 residues. Germline V gives CDR1 SQVTM, CDR2 ANQGSEA. The trim removed 4 bases at V and 3 bases at J, leaving 7 bases unmatched. The CDR3 spells CSVGLAGTYYNEQFF. The CDR3 nucleotides are TGCAGCGTTGGTCTAGCGGGGACATACTACAATGAGCAGTTCTTC.

This clonotype appeared many times. The J gene is TRBJ1-3, the V gene TRBV6-5; the D is unclear. The germline gives CDR1 MNHEY, CDR2 SVGAGI. The V end lost 0 bases, the J end lost 0 bases, and 6 bases lay between the germline ends. The CDR3 spans 15 residues. CDR3 sequence (DNA): TGTGCCAGCAGTTACTCCGCGCGCTCTGGAAACACCATATATTTT. This gives the protein CASSYSARSGNTIYF.

This clonotype occurred many times. This chain uses TRBV6-5 with TRBJ2-7; D possibly corresponds to TRBD2 (6 bases). The CDR3 runs to 14 residues. V dropped 8 bases and J dropped 1 base, with 15 bases sitting between them. From germline, CDR1 is MNHEY and CDR2 SVGAGI. The CDR3 nucleotides read TGTGCCAGCCTCCAAGATCGGGGGTCCTACGAGCAGTACTTC. Protein product: CASLQDRGSYEQYF.

This clonotype was detected many times. The chain carries TRBV7-2 and TRBJ1-2; TRBD1 matches at 9 bases. CDR3 length equals 15 residues. Losses at the gene ends were 4 bases for V and 5 bases for J; bases not matched to a gene: 8. Germline-derived CDR1 and CDR2 are SGHTA and FQGNSA. The chain's CDR3 is CASSSLQGARYGYTF. The CDR3, as DNA: TGTGCCAGCAGCTCATTACAGGGGGCTCGGTATGGCTACACCTTC. Full variable domain (missing parts from reference TRBV7-2 and TRBJ1-2): GAGVSQSPSNKVTEKGKDVELRCDPISGHTALYWYRQSLGQGLEFLIYFQGNSAPDKSGLPSDRFSAERTGGSVSTLTIQRTQQEDSAVYLCASSSLQGARYGYTFGSGTRLTVV.

This clonotype was found many times. J is TRBJ1-1 and V is TRBV14, with D possibly matching TRBD1 (5 bases). The CDR3 has 16 amino acids. From germline, CDR1 is SGHDN and CDR2 FVKESK. The V end was cut by 5 bases, the J end by 4 bases, with 20 bases between. The chain's CDR3 is CASSSTGDEGVTEAFF. Written as DNA, the CDR3 is TGTGCCAGCAGCTCAACGGGGGACGAGGGAGTCACTGAAGCTTTCTTT.

This clonotype was counted a few times. This sequence joins TRBV28 and TRBJ2-7, with TRBD1 matching over 11 bases. J was trimmed by 3 bases and V by 6 bases; bases with no gene match: 4. CDR1 and CDR2 from the germline V gene are MDHEN and SYDVKM. The CDR3 is made up of 14 amino acids. Here the CDR3 DNA reads TGTGCCAGCAGAATCGGGACAGGGGGCTACGAGCAGTACTTC. Protein product: CASRIGTGGYEQYF.

This clonotype was counted many times. V gene TRBV12-3 or TRBV12-4 combines with J gene TRBJ2-7, with 10 bases fitting TRBD1. The CDR3 spans 11 residues. The J segment lost 12 bases and the V segment lost 5 bases, leaving 4 bases of the junction unmatched. The CDR3 DNA reads as TGTGCCAGCAGTCAGGGACAGGGGAGGTACTTC. This translates into CASSQGQGRYF.

The genes are TRBV29-1 and TRBJ2-3, with D possibly being TRBD2 (6 bases). Looked up from germline, CDR1 is SQVTM and CDR2 is ANQGSEA. V lost 0 bases to trimming and J lost 6 bases, with 22 bases between them. This CDR3 has 17 amino acids. CDR3 in DNA: TGCAGCGTTGAAGATGGCACTGCGGGACGACCGATCGATACGCAGTATTTT. Its protein is CSVEDGTAGRPIDTQYF.

This clonotype showed up many times. The V call is TRBV7-9, the J call TRBJ2-7; 8 bases are shared with TRBD1. From germline, CDR1 is SEHNR and CDR2 FQNEAQ (reference sequence). There are 14 residues in the CDR3. V was clipped by 4 bases and J by 6 bases; unmatched bases: 8. CDR3 sequence reads: CASSSWTGLGEQYF. The CDR3, as DNA: TGTGCCAGCAGCTCCTGGACAGGGTTGGGCGAGCAGTACTTC.

This clonotype was picked up many times. This chain links TRBV20-1 with TRBJ2-3; D is undetermined. Looked up from germline, CDR1 is DFQATT and CDR2 is SNEGSKA (reference sequence). The CDR3 sequence is 11 residues long. Here the CDR3 DNA reads TGCGGTCCAAGGTGGCGAGATACGCAGTATTTT. This gives the protein CGPRWRDTQYF.

Many counts were recorded for this clonotype. This chain joins TRBV9 and TRBJ2-3, with D maybe TRBD1 (5 bases). V was shortened by 1 base and J by 2 bases, with 11 bases between the two germline ends. The CDR3 extends over 15 amino acids. Germline V gene lookup returns CDR1 SGDLS and CDR2 YYNGEE. DNA of the CDR3: TGTGCCAGCAGCGTACAGGGATCCGCCACAGATACGCAGTATTTT. This sequence encodes CASSVQGSATDTQYF.

This clonotype showed up many times. V usage is TRBV7-9 and J usage is TRBJ2-2; no reliable D call. Trimming took 6 bases from V and 1 from J, leaving 9 bases between them. Germline lookup yields CDR1 SEHNR and CDR2 FQNEAQ (reference sequence). CDR3 length: 14 amino acids. Here the CDR3 DNA reads TGTGCCAGCAGTGACCCGGTGAACACCGGGGAGCTGTTTTTT. It codes for CASSDPVNTGELFF. Using reference TRBV7-9 and TRBJ2-2 for the parts outside the CDR3, the full variable domain is DTGVSQNPRHKITKRGQNVTFRCDPISEHNRLYWYRQTLGQGPEFLTYFQNEAQLEKSRLLSDRFSAERPKGSFSTLEIQRTEQGDSAMYLCASSDPVNTGELFFGEGSRLTVL.

In this sample, this clonotype turned up many times. This chain uses TRBV7-2 with TRBJ2-2; D call uncertain. Germline V gives CDR1 SGHTA, CDR2 FQGNSA. Trimming left V 1 base short and J 0 bases short, with 9 bases between. This CDR3 is built from 16 residues. The CDR3 sequence is CASSLDRASNTGELFF. The DNA for the CDR3 is TGTGCCAGCAGCTTAGATCGGGCCTCGAACACCGGGGAGCTGTTTTTT.

The table lists this clonotype with many counts. The chain combines TRBV5-1 with TRBJ1-6; no firm D call. Germline-derived CDR1 and CDR2 are SGHRS and YFSETQ. The CDR3 spans 14 residues. Trimming removed 0 bases from V and 5 bases from J, with 6 bases in between. In DNA form, the CDR3 reads TGCGCCAGCAGCTTGGCTTCCGATAATTCACCCCTCCACTTT. Translation gives CASSLASDNSPLHF.

This clonotype was counted many times. The chain uses TRBV7-2 and TRBJ1-3; the D is unclear. The germline CDR1 and CDR2 sequences are SGHTA and FQGNSA. With 8 bases removed from V and 1 base from J, the gap between germline ends came to 12 bases. This CDR3 comprises 14 residues. Here the CDR3 DNA reads TGTGCCAGCGAGAGGGCCGCATCTGGAAACACCATATATTTT. Protein sequence: CASERAASGNTIYF.

This clonotype was counted many times. The V call is TRBV12-5, the J call TRBJ2-1; D ambiguous. CDR1 LGHNT and CDR2 FRNRAP come from the germline V gene. Between the trimmed V and J ends, which lost 0 bases and 2 bases, there was a span of 14 bases. This CDR3 has 17 residues. The CDR3 region has the DNA TGTGCTAGTGGTTTGGTAGTCGTGGGTTTCACCTACAATGAGCAGTTCTTC. Its protein is CASGLVVVGFTYNEQFF.